A selection of T cell receptor beta chains follows, all from one sample in a study of blood T cells in healthy people across ages. Via MiXCR, TCRdb re-called the 5' RACE reads, giving one row per CDR3 protein. Of 450,000 to 600,000 distinct CDR3 sequences listed, about a quarter are singletons. The same sample was also used in a study of T cells of mothers and their children.

Sequenced material: blood. The receptors derive from a boy between 2 and 10 years old in good health. The CDR3 runs from the conserved cysteine through the conserved F or W. The D gene is left open where the match is weak. A row's size may be missing; if present it is once, few, many or a size class.

TRBJ2-1 | 15 | TRBV11-2 | - | TRBD2 | TGTGCCAGCAACCCGGGCGGGAGGGGTTACAATGAGCAGTTCTTC | CASNPGGRGYNEQFF
TRBJ2-1 | 17 | TRBV27 | - | - | TGTGCCAGCAGTTTCGATGGAGGGCGGGGTTCGTACAATGAGCAGTTCTTC | CASSFDGGRGSYNEQFF
TRBJ2-7 | 16 | TRBV7-2 | - | TRBD1 | TGTGCCAGCAGCTTACTCATCCGACAGGGGGCCTACGAGCAGTACTTC | CASSLLIRQGAYEQYF
TRBJ2-5 | 15 | TRBV4-3 | few | - | TGCGCCAGCAGCCAAGATGATCCCCGAGGAGAGACCCAGTACTTC | CASSQDDPRGETQYF
TRBJ2-7 | 16 | TRBV15 | - | - | TGTGCCACCAGCAGAGGCGGAGTCGACAGCACCTACGAGCAGTACTTC | CATSRGGVDSTYEQYF
TRBJ2-5 | 12 | TRBV29-1 | - | TRBD1 | TGCAGCGGGCGACAGGGACCAGAGACCCAGTACTTC | CSGRQGPETQYF
TRBJ1-2 | 14 | TRBV9 | few | - | TGTGCCAGCAGCTCACGGGCGTCGCAGCGGGGCTACACCTTC | CASSSRASQRGYTF
TRBJ2-7 | 13 | TRBV6-2/TRBV6-3 | - | - | TGTGCCAGCAGTTACTCGGGGGACCACGAGCAGTACTTC | CASSYSGDHEQYF
TRBJ2-1 | 14 | TRBV20-1 | few | - | TGCAGTGCTAAGACAAGGGACTCTTACAATGAGCAGTTCTTC | CSAKTRDSYNEQFF
TRBJ2-2 | 15 | TRBV27 | - | TRBD1 | TGTGCCAGCCGCCCAGGGGGCTTGGGCACCGGGGAGCTGTTTTTT | CASRPGGLGTGELFF
TRBJ2-3 | 17 | TRBV6-2/TRBV6-3 | few | TRBD2 | TGTGCCAGCAGTAGGAGCGGGGATACCGTTAGCACAGATACGCAGTATTTT | CASSRSGDTVSTDTQYF
TRBJ2-7 | 15 | TRBV10-3 | - | TRBD2 | TGTGCCATCAGCCCAATAGCGGGAGCGGTCTACGAGCAGTACTTC | CAISPIAGAVYEQYF
TRBJ2-5 | 15 | TRBV3-1 | - | - | TGTGCCAGCAGCCCCCGTCGTCGGGGGTGGGAGACCCAGTACTTC | CASSPRRRGWETQYF
TRBJ2-4 | 17 | TRBV20-1 | few | TRBD1 | TGCAGTGCTAGATTGCCGCCGGGACAGGGGGCCAAAAACATTCAGTACTTC | CSARLPPGQGAKNIQYF
TRBJ1-6 | 12 | TRBV25-1 | many | - | TGTGCCAGCAGTGCACAGAATTCACCCCTCCACTTT | CASSAQNSPLHF
TRBJ2-2 | 16 | TRBV10-3 | few | TRBD1 | TGTGCCATCAGCCCCGAAACCGGGACAGGGTTCGGGGAGCTGTTTTTT | CAISPETGTGFGELFF
TRBJ2-5 | 15 | TRBV7-2 | few | - | TGTGCCAGCAGCTTAAACGGCGGGGATATGGGAACCCAGTACTTC | CASSLNGGDMGTQYF
TRBJ2-3 | 14 | TRBV6-2/TRBV6-3 | - | TRBD2 | TGTGCCAGCAGAGGACTAGCGGGAGTAGATACGCAGTATTTT | CASRGLAGVDTQYF
TRBJ1-1 | 17 | TRBV7-2 | - | - | TGTGCCAGCAGCTTTGCCCACTCCGGGACGGTGAACACTGAAGCTTTCTTT | CASSFAHSGTVNTEAFF
TRBJ2-7 | 13 | TRBV30 | - | - | TGTGCCTGGAGTCCCCCTGGATCCTACGAGCAGTACTTC | CAWSPPGSYEQYF
TRBJ2-7 | 15 | TRBV6-2/TRBV6-3 | - | TRBD2 | TGTGCCAGCAGTTACATTCGACTAGCGGGTCGCGAGCAGTACTTC | CASSYIRLAGREQYF
TRBJ2-5 | 16 | TRBV7-7 | few | - | TGTGCCAGCAGCTTAGGCTCGGGGGCGCGTTCCGAGACCCAGTACTTC | CASSLGSGARSETQYF
TRBJ2-1 | 14 | TRBV7-9 | few | TRBD1 | TGTGCCAGCAGCCCGACAGGGCAGACGGATGAGCAGTTCTTC | CASSPTGQTDEQFF
TRBJ2-7 | 15 | TRBV5-5 | - | - | TGTGCCAGCAGCTTCGACCTGATCGGGGTATACGAGCAGTACTTC | CASSFDLIGVYEQYF
TRBJ2-5 | 14 | TRBV11-2 | few | - | TGTGCCAGCAGCCTCCGGGACATGGTCGAGACCCAGTACTTC | CASSLRDMVETQYF
TRBJ1-2 | 13 | TRBV12-3/TRBV12-4 | few | - | TGTGCCAGCAGTTTAGCCAGGGGCATTGGCTACACCTTC | CASSLARGIGYTF
TRBJ2-7 | 16 | TRBV2 | - | - | TGTGCCAGGGGGCGCAGGGCGGCTTTAGAGACCTACGAGCAGTACTTC | CARGRRAALETYEQYF
TRBJ1-1 | 15 | TRBV28 | few | - | TGTGCCAGCAGTACCCAGGGCCGCCCCAGCACTGAAGCTTTCTTT | CASSTQGRPSTEAFF
TRBJ2-2 | 15 | TRBV12-3/TRBV12-4 | - | - | TGTGCCAGCAGTTTATCAGCGCGGAACACCGGGGAGCTGTTTTTT | CASSLSARNTGELFF
TRBJ2-7 | 15 | TRBV15 | - | TRBD1 | TGTGCCACCAGCAGAGAGGACAGGGGGATTCTGGAGCAGTACTTC | CATSREDRGILEQYF
TRBJ2-5 | 13 | TRBV15 | - | - | TGTGCCACCAGCAGTAGTGCTTGGGAGACCCAGTACTTC | CATSSSAWETQYF
TRBJ1-2 | 13 | TRBV7-9 | - | - | TGTGCCAGCAGCCCCAGAGGGAGTCATGGCTACACCTTC | CASSPRGSHGYTF
TRBJ2-1 | 12 | TRBV29-1 | few | TRBD2 | TGCAGCGTGGGGGGGATAAGAAATGAGCAGTTCTTC | CSVGGIRNEQFF
TRBJ2-7 | 15 | TRBV20-1 | - | TRBD2 | TGCAGTGCTATGGTTGGGAGCGGGAGCTCCTACGAGCAGTACTTC | CSAMVGSGSSYEQYF
TRBJ2-6 | 13 | TRBV6-5 | - | TRBD1 | TGTGCCAGCAGTCGGGACAGGGGGTTCGTCCTGACTTTC | CASSRDRGFVLTF
TRBJ2-1 | 16 | TRBV10-3 | few | - | TGTGCCATCAGTAGGGAACCCACTCGCTCCTACAATGAGCAGTTCTTC | CAISREPTRSYNEQFF
TRBJ1-5 | 15 | TRBV19 | - | - | TGTGCCAGTAGTATCGTCGCCAGGAATAATCAGCCCCAGCATTTT | CASSIVARNNQPQHF
TRBJ2-1 | 13 | TRBV9 | once | TRBD1 | TGTGCCAGCAGCGTAGCCAGGGGGAATGAGCAGTTCTTC | CASSVARGNEQFF
TRBJ2-1 | 14 | TRBV7-9 | few | - | TGTGCCAGCAGCTTAGTGGGTCGCACTAATGAGCAGTTCTTC | CASSLVGRTNEQFF
TRBJ2-1 | 20 | TRBV5-1 | many | TRBD1 | TGCGCCAGCAGCCCAGGTGGGGTTCGACAGGGAGTAACAATGCGCAATGAGCAGTTCTTC | CASSPGGVRQGVTMRNEQFF
TRBJ2-7 | 13 | TRBV20-1 | - | - | TGCAGTGCCCAAACTAGTTCCTCCCACGAGCAGTACTTC | CSAQTSSSHEQYF
TRBJ2-3 | 15 | TRBV28 | - | TRBD2 | TGTGCCAGCAGTTTGATTAGCGGGAGCACAGATACGCAGTATTTT | CASSLISGSTDTQYF
TRBJ1-6 | 13 | TRBV5-5 | few | - | TGTGCCAGCAGCTTGGCCCGAGATTCACCCCTCCACTTT | CASSLARDSPLHF
TRBJ2-6 | 15 | TRBV7-9 | - | - | TGTGCCAGCAGCCCACCGAGTCCTGGGGCCAACGTCCTGACTTTC | CASSPPSPGANVLTF
TRBJ2-5 | 14 | TRBV20-1 | - | - | TGCAGTGCTAGCCCGACTGGAACACAAGGGACCCAGTACTTC | CSASPTGTQGTQYF
TRBJ2-5 | 13 | TRBV30 | few | TRBD2 | TGTGCCTGGCGACTAGCGGGAGTGGAGACCCAGTACTTC | CAWRLAGVETQYF
TRBJ2-5 | 16 | TRBV7-2 | - | TRBD2 | TGTGCCAGCAGCCAGAGACTAGCGGGGGGGGGACGCACCCAGTACTTC | CASSQRLAGGGRTQYF
TRBJ1-1 | 16 | TRBV6-6 | few | - | TGTGCCAGCAGTTACCAGCCAGGAGACATGAACACTGAAGCTTTCTTT | CASSYQPGDMNTEAFF
TRBJ2-1 | 15 | TRBV12-5 | few | - | TGTGCTAGTGGTTGGTCCCGCGGGATATACAATGAGCAGTTCTTC | CASGWSRGIYNEQFF
TRBJ2-1 | 13 | TRBV9 | - | - | TGTGCCAGCAGGAGCCAGGGAGTCAATGAGCAGTTCTTC | CASRSQGVNEQFF
TRBJ2-1 | 17 | TRBV3-1 | - | TRBD2 | TGTGCCAGCAGCCAACGGCGGGGCGGGAGGGCCTCCGGTGAGCAGTTCTTC | CASSQRRGGRASGEQFF
TRBJ1-5 | 12 | TRBV20-1 | - | TRBD1 | TGCAGTGTGTGGGGCAGGGGGCAGCCCCAGCATTTT | CSVWGRGQPQHF
TRBJ2-7 | 10 | TRBV6-1 | - | - | TGTGCCAGCACCCTTTACGAGCAGTACTTC | CASTLYEQYF
TRBJ2-7 | 14 | TRBV10-3 | - | TRBD2 | TGTGCCATCAGTGAGTCACTAGCGCCTGACGAGCAGTACTTC | CAISESLAPDEQYF
TRBJ2-5 | 16 | TRBV27 | few | - | TGTGCCAGCAGCACAACCCTCAGGGGGGGCAAAGAGACCCAGTACTTC | CASSTTLRGGKETQYF
TRBJ2-1 | 16 | TRBV12-3/TRBV12-4 | - | - | TGTGCCAGCAGTTTAGGGACTTCGATTACCTACAATGAGCAGTTCTTC | CASSLGTSITYNEQFF
TRBJ2-7 | 14 | TRBV12-3/TRBV12-4 | - | - | TGTGCCAGCAGTTTAGGAGGGTCTAAGGGCGAGCAGTACTTC | CASSLGGSKGEQYF